This T cell receptor beta chain was sequenced during a study of blood T cell repertoires in COVID-19. As for the study in general: Nucleic acid was either cDNA or gDNA, and it came from T cells, B-cell-depleted T cells, or PBMCs.

V was pared by 6 bases and J by 6 bases, with 5 bases of the junction left unmatched. CDR1 MNHEY and CDR2 SVGAGI come from the germline V gene. CDR3 length equals 13 residues. Those who participated ranged in age from about 18 to 89 years and resided in approximately 26 US areas. Donors were grouped by their self-reported clinical history. Clones were sequenced by immunoSEQ multiplex PCR, and TCRdb holds only the in-frame ones, with some missing. Of around 300,000 clones listed, more than 75% are singletons. The origin of this receptor is a woman in her fifties or sixties in a cohort exposed to, infected with or recovered from COVID-19 (not recorded which). The sequencing input was PBMCs or T cells enriched from blood (not recorded which). This sequence joins TRBV6-5 and TRBJ2-3; 8 bases are a match to TRBD2. DNA of the CDR3: TGTGCCAGCAGGCCAGCGGGAGCGGATACGCAGTATTTT. Translated, it gives CASRPAGADTQYF.